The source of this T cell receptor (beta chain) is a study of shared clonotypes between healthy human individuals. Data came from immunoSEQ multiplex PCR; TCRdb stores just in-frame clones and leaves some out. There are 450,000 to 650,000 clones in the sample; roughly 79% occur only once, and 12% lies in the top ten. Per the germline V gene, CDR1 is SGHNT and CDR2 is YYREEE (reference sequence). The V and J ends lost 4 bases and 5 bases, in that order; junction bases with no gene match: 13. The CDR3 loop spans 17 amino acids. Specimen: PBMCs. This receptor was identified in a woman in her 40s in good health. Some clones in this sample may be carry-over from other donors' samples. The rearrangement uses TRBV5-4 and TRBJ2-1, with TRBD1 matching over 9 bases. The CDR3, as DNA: TGTGCCAGCAGCCAGACTCCGGGACAGGGCATAAACAATGAGCAGTTCTTC. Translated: CASSQTPGQGINNEQFF.